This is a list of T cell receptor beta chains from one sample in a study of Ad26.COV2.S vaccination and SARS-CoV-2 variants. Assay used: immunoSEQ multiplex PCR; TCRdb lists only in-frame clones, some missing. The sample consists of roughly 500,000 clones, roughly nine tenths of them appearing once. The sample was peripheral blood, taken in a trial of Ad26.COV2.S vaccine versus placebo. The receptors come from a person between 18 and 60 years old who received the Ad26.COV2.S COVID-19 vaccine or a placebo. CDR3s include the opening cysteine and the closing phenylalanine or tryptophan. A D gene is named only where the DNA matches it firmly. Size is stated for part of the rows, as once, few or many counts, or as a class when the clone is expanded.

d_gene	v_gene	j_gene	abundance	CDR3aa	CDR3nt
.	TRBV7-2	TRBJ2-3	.	CASSLAWGPDTQYF	TGTGCCAGCAGCTTAGCGTGGGGGCCAGATACGCAGTATTTT
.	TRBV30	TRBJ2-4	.	CAWSWQAGNVQYF	TGTGCCTGGAGTTGGCAGGCCGGGAACGTTCAGTACTTC
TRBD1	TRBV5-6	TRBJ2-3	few	CASSRRDRGTRGSEDTQYF	TGTGCCAGCAGCCGCCGGGACAGGGGGACCAGGGGGAGTGAAGATACGCAGTATTTT
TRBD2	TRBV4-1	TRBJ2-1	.	CASSLLGLAGNEQFF	TGCGCCAGCAGCCTCCTCGGACTAGCGGGGAATGAGCAGTTCTTC
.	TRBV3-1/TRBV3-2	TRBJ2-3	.	CASGRRDTQYF	TGTGCCAGTGGGCGGCGGGATACGCAGTATTTT
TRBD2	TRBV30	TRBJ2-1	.	CAWTPGLAANEQFF	TGTGCCTGGACCCCGGGACTAGCAGCGAATGAGCAGTTCTTC
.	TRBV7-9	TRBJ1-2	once	CASSLALSGDGYTF	TGTGCCAGCAGCTTAGCATTGTCAGGGGATGGCTACACCTTC
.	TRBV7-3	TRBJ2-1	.	CASRPTTAHNEQFF	TGTGCCAGCAGACCCACGACAGCACACAATGAGCAGTTCTTC
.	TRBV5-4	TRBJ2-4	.	CASSIRTSGAKNIQYF	TGTGCCAGCAGCATAAGGACCTCGGGCGCCAAAAACATTCAGTACTTC
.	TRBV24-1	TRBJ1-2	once	CATSDLDGFDYGYTF	TGTGCCACCAGTGATTTGGACGGGTTCGACTATGGCTACACCTTC
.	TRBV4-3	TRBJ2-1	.	CASSQEPEPNNNEQFF	TGCGCCAGCAGCCAAGAGCCGGAACCAAATAACAATGAGCAGTTCTTC
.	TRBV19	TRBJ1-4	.	CASTRDNEKLFF	TGTGCCAGTACCAGAGATAATGAAAAACTGTTTTTT
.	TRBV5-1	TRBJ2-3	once	CASRATVTDTQYF	TGCGCCAGCAGAGCGACAGTTACGGATACGCAGTATTTT
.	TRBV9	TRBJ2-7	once	CASSVGQGNEQYF	TGTGCCAGCAGCGTAGGTCAAGGGAACGAGCAGTACTTC
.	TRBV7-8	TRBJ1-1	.	CASSRRGSTEAFF	TGTGCCAGCAGCAGGAGGGGGAGCACTGAAGCTTTCTTT
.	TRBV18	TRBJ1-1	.	CASSRGGGEAFF	TGTGCCAGCTCACGGGGCGGAGGTGAAGCTTTCTTT
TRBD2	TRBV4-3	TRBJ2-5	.	CASSQTSGEVWETQYF	TGCGCCAGCAGCCAGACTAGCGGGGAGGTATGGGAGACCCAGTACTTC
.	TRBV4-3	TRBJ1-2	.	CASSQVGGRYGYTF	TGCGCCAGCAGCCAAGTCGGGGGCCGCTATGGCTACACCTTC
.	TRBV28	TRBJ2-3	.	CASSLGRVSTDTQYF	TGTGCCAGCAGTTTAGGTAGGGTTAGCACAGATACGCAGTATTTT
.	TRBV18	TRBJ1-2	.	CASSYLHGYTF	TGTGCCAGCTCCTATCTCCATGGCTACACCTTC
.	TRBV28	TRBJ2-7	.	CASSVGMSAEAFSYEQYF	TGTGCCAGCTCCGTAGGCATGTCAGCCGAAGCTTTCTCCTACGAGCAGTACTTC
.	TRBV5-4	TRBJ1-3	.	CASSARQGGGNTIYF	TGTGCCAGCAGCGCCCGGCAGGGTGGTGGAAACACCATATATTTT
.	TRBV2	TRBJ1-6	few	CAGGQAGPPLHF	TGTGCCGGCGGGCAGGCTGGTCCACCCCTCCACTTT
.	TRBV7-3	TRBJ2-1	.	CASSYSGSEQFF	TGTGCCAGCAGCTACAGCGGATCCGAGCAGTTCTTC
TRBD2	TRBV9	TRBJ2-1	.	CASSVTSGSRNEQFF	TGTGCCAGCAGCGTGACTAGCGGGAGTAGGAATGAGCAGTTCTTC
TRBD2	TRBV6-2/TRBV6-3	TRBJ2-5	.	CASSWRRGGETQYF	TGTGCCAGCAGTTGGCGACGGGGAGGGGAGACCCAGTACTTC
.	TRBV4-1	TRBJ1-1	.	CASSQARGYTEAFF	TGCGCCAGCAGCCAAGCCCGGGGCTACACTGAAGCTTTCTTT
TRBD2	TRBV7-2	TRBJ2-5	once	CASSSPPPGLAGGGETQYF	TGTGCCAGCAGCTCCCCCCCGCCGGGACTAGCGGGGGGGGGAGAGACCCAGTACTTC
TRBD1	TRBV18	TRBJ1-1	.	CASSPPSRGQITEAFF	TGTGCCAGCTCACCGCCATCCAGGGGGCAGATCACTGAAGCTTTCTTT
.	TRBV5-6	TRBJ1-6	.	CASRQGHNSPLHF	TGTGCCAGCAGGCAGGGACATAATTCACCCCTCCACTTT
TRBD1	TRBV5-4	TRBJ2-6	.	CASSFPTGGAGANVLTF	TGTGCCAGCAGCTTTCCAACAGGGGGCGCCGGGGCCAACGTCCTGACTTTC
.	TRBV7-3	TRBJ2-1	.	CASSLEGGGIEQFF	TGTGCCAGCAGCTTAGAGGGAGGCGGTATTGAGCAGTTCTTC
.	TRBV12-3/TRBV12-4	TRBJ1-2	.	CASSLEGGGYTF	TGTGCCAGCAGTTTAGAAGGGGGAGGCTACACCTTC
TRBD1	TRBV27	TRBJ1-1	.	CASSLRTGGFTEAFF	TGTGCCAGCAGCCTTCGGACAGGGGGGTTCACTGAAGCTTTCTTT
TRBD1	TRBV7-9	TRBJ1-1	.	CASSFFQGVNTEAFF	TGTGCCAGCAGCTTCTTCCAGGGGGTGAACACTGAAGCTTTCTTT
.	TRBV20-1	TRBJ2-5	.	CSASPPGPLETQYF	TGCAGTGCTAGTCCCCCGGGGCCCTTAGAGACCCAGTACTTC
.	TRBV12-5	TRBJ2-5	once	CASGLDSPETQYF	TGTGCTAGTGGCTTAGACAGCCCAGAGACCCAGTACTTC
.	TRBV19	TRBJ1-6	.	CASSRQGGVYSPLHF	TGTGCCAGTAGTAGGCAGGGAGGCGTTTATTCACCCCTCCACTTT
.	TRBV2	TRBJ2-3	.	CASSVVVRVVDDTQYF	TGTGCCAGCAGTGTCGTGGTGCGGGTCGTGGATGATACGCAGTATTTT
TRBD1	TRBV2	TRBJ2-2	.	CASSADRGRYGELFF	TGTGCCAGCAGCGCGGACAGGGGGAGGTACGGGGAGCTGTTTTTT
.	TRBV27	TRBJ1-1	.	CASGWGGDTEAFF	TGTGCCAGCGGGTGGGGGGGGGACACTGAAGCTTTCTTT
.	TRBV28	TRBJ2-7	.	CASSFPGGEQYF	TGTGCCAGCAGTTTCCCCGGCGGGGAGCAGTACTTC
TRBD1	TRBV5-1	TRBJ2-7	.	CASSLQGGSYEQYF	TGCGCCAGCAGCTTACAGGGGGGATCCTACGAGCAGTACTTC
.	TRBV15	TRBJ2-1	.	CATSRYPLGDLSYNEQFF	TGTGCCACCAGCAGATACCCCTTAGGGGACTTGTCCTACAATGAGCAGTTCTTC
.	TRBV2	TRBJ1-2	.	CASSEARSYYGYTF	TGTGCCAGCAGTGAAGCGCGGAGCTACTATGGCTACACCTTC
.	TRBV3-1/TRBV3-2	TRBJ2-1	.	CASSQVTIDYNEQFF	TGTGCCAGCAGCCAAGTCACTATAGACTACAATGAGCAGTTCTTC